Listed below are T cell receptor beta chains from one sample, sequenced in a study of blood T cell repertoires in COVID-19. Profiling relied on immunoSEQ multiplex PCR, and the TCRdb table lists in-frame clones only, not all of them. The sample includes roughly 250,000 clones, around four fifths of them seen just once. The material sequenced was peripheral blood. The source of these receptors is a woman aged 55-70 years with active or convalescent COVID-19. CDR3s include the opening cysteine and the closing phenylalanine or tryptophan. A D gene is named only where the DNA matches it firmly. Some rows have no size entry. The others give once, few or many, or a class for an expanded clone.

D gene: TRBD2; J gene: TRBJ2-2; clone size: NA; V gene: TRBV3-1/TRBV3-2; CDR3 DNA: TGTGCCAGCAGCCTATCGGGGAGGGACACCGGGGAGCTGTTTTTT; CDR3 protein: CASSLSGRDTGELFF
D gene: NA; J gene: TRBJ1-1; clone size: once; V gene: TRBV19; CDR3 DNA: TGTGCCAGTAGTATACTCAGGACGGGAATGAACACTGAAGCTTTCTTT; CDR3 protein: CASSILRTGMNTEAFF
D gene: NA; J gene: TRBJ1-5; clone size: NA; V gene: TRBV30; CDR3 DNA: TGTGCCTGGAGTGTGACAGGAGAGGGTAATCAGCCCCAGCATTTT; CDR3 protein: CAWSVTGEGNQPQHF
D gene: TRBD1; J gene: TRBJ1-1; clone size: NA; V gene: TRBV24-1; CDR3 DNA: TGTGCCACCAGTGACCCTGGGACAGAGCGAGGAGCTTTCTTT; CDR3 protein: CATSDPGTERGAFF
D gene: NA; J gene: TRBJ1-5; clone size: NA; V gene: TRBV6-1; CDR3 DNA: TGTGCCAGCAGTGATCTGAATCAGCCCCAGCATTTT; CDR3 protein: CASSDLNQPQHF
D gene: NA; J gene: TRBJ2-2; clone size: NA; V gene: TRBV11-2; CDR3 DNA: TGTGCCAGCAGCTTAATCCAGGGCACCGGGGAGCTGTTTTTT; CDR3 protein: CASSLIQGTGELFF
D gene: NA; J gene: TRBJ2-1; clone size: few; V gene: TRBV29-1; CDR3 DNA: TGCAGCGCCCTCCCCTCGTCTATCGTCGCCTACAATGAGCAGTTCTTC; CDR3 protein: CSALPSSIVAYNEQFF
D gene: TRBD1; J gene: TRBJ1-1; clone size: NA; V gene: TRBV18; CDR3 DNA: TGTGCCAGCTCACCGGGACAGGGGAACCCTGAAGCTTTCTTT; CDR3 protein: CASSPGQGNPEAFF
D gene: NA; J gene: TRBJ1-2; clone size: NA; V gene: TRBV16; CDR3 DNA: TGTGCCAGCAGCCCCCGGACAGCGCCCCGATATGGCTACACCTTC; CDR3 protein: CASSPRTAPRYGYTF
D gene: TRBD1; J gene: TRBJ1-2; clone size: NA; V gene: TRBV9; CDR3 DNA: TGTGCCAGCAGCGGCCAGGGGGGAGGCATCTATGGCTACACCTTC; CDR3 protein: CASSGQGGGIYGYTF
D gene: NA; J gene: TRBJ1-6; clone size: NA; V gene: TRBV6-5; CDR3 DNA: TGTGCCAGCACTCCGGACAGATTAAATTCACCCCTCCACTTT; CDR3 protein: CASTPDRLNSPLHF
D gene: NA; J gene: TRBJ2-1; clone size: NA; V gene: TRBV11-2; CDR3 DNA: TGTGCCAGCAGCTTAGTCCAGGGTTACAATGAGCAGTTCTTC; CDR3 protein: CASSLVQGYNEQFF
D gene: NA; J gene: TRBJ2-7; clone size: NA; V gene: TRBV3-1/TRBV3-2; CDR3 DNA: TGTGCCAGCAGCCAAGATTTGGGGGCGGAGCAGTACTTC; CDR3 protein: CASSQDLGAEQYF
D gene: NA; J gene: TRBJ1-6; clone size: NA; V gene: TRBV6-1; CDR3 DNA: TGTGCCAGCAGTTGGGCGTCCGAGAGGGCCCTCCACTTT; CDR3 protein: CASSWASERALHF
D gene: TRBD1; J gene: TRBJ1-1; clone size: NA; V gene: TRBV7-9; CDR3 DNA: TGTGCCAGCAGTACTATCGGGACAGGGGGTACTGAAGCTTTCTTT; CDR3 protein: CASSTIGTGGTEAFF
D gene: NA; J gene: TRBJ2-2; clone size: NA; V gene: TRBV6-5; CDR3 DNA: TGTGCCAGCAGTAAGCGGACCGGGGAGCTGTTTTTT; CDR3 protein: CASSKRTGELFF
D gene: NA; J gene: TRBJ1-1; clone size: NA; V gene: TRBV6-5; CDR3 DNA: TGTGCCAGCAGTTACACGGGACAATCCCCTGAAGCTTTCTTT; CDR3 protein: CASSYTGQSPEAFF
D gene: NA; J gene: TRBJ1-2; clone size: NA; V gene: TRBV4-2; CDR3 DNA: TGTGCCAGCAGCCAAGATTGGGGGGGTGACTATGGCTACACCTTC; CDR3 protein: CASSQDWGGDYGYTF
D gene: TRBD1; J gene: TRBJ1-2; clone size: few; V gene: TRBV29-1; CDR3 DNA: TGCAGCGTGGGCGGGACAGCCAACTATGGCTACACCTTC; CDR3 protein: CSVGGTANYGYTF
D gene: NA; J gene: TRBJ1-1; clone size: NA; V gene: TRBV3-1/TRBV3-2; CDR3 DNA: TGTGCCAGCAGCCAAGCTACGTTGAACACTGAAGCTTTCTTT; CDR3 protein: CASSQATLNTEAFF
D gene: TRBD1; J gene: TRBJ2-7; clone size: once; V gene: TRBV5-1; CDR3 DNA: TGCGCCAGCAGCTTGGACGACAGGGAATGGGACGAGCAGTACTTC; CDR3 protein: CASSLDDREWDEQYF
D gene: NA; J gene: TRBJ2-3; clone size: NA; V gene: TRBV7-9; CDR3 DNA: TGTGCCAGCAGCTTAGGCGGGCGGGCTAGCACAGATACGCAGTATTTT; CDR3 protein: CASSLGGRASTDTQYF
D gene: TRBD1; J gene: TRBJ1-1; clone size: NA; V gene: TRBV6-5; CDR3 DNA: TGTGCCAGCGTGACAGGGGAAGAGGCTGAAGCTTTCTTT; CDR3 protein: CASVTGEEAEAFF
D gene: NA; J gene: TRBJ1-1; clone size: NA; V gene: TRBV12-3/TRBV12-4; CDR3 DNA: TGTGCCAGCAGTTTGGAGATTTTCGGCGGAGCTTTCTTT; CDR3 protein: CASSLEIFGGAFF
D gene: NA; J gene: TRBJ1-5; clone size: few; V gene: TRBV19; CDR3 DNA: TGTGCCAGTAGTATGGTGGGGGCGGGCAATCAGCCCCAGCATTTT; CDR3 protein: CASSMVGAGNQPQHF
D gene: TRBD1; J gene: TRBJ1-1; clone size: NA; V gene: TRBV10-1; CDR3 DNA: TGCGCCAGCAGTGCAGACCGGGACAGACTTGAAGCTTTCTTT; CDR3 protein: CASSADRDRLEAFF
D gene: TRBD1; J gene: TRBJ1-2; clone size: once; V gene: TRBV7-3; CDR3 DNA: TGTGCCAGCAGCTTAGGACAGGGCGCTGGCTACACCTTC; CDR3 protein: CASSLGQGAGYTF
D gene: NA; J gene: TRBJ2-3; clone size: NA; V gene: TRBV5-1; CDR3 DNA: TGCGCCACCCGGGAGTCCAGTGGGGCAGATACGCAGTATTTT; CDR3 protein: CATRESSGADTQYF
D gene: NA; J gene: TRBJ1-5; clone size: NA; V gene: TRBV19; CDR3 DNA: TGTGCCAGTAGTATCGATGACAGCGCGTATAGCAATCAGCCCCAGCATTTT; CDR3 protein: CASSIDDSAYSNQPQHF
D gene: TRBD2; J gene: TRBJ2-2; clone size: NA; V gene: TRBV7-8; CDR3 DNA: TGTGCCAGCAGGTTAAATAGCGGGGGGGCCTCCGGGGAGCTGTTTTTT; CDR3 protein: CASRLNSGGASGELFF
D gene: NA; J gene: TRBJ1-2; clone size: once; V gene: TRBV2; CDR3 DNA: TGTGCCAGCAGTGGAGTGTCTCTGGATGGCTACACCTTC; CDR3 protein: CASSGVSLDGYTF
D gene: NA; J gene: TRBJ1-2; clone size: NA; V gene: TRBV28; CDR3 DNA: TGTGCCAGCAGTTCGGCTCAGACAGCTGCCTGGGGCTACACCTTC; CDR3 protein: CASSSAQTAAWGYTF
D gene: TRBD2; J gene: TRBJ2-2; clone size: NA; V gene: TRBV19; CDR3 DNA: TGTGCCAGTAGCGGGGGGTTAGGCGGGGAGCTGTTTTTT; CDR3 protein: CASSGGLGGELFF
D gene: TRBD2; J gene: TRBJ2-1; clone size: once; V gene: TRBV7-9; CDR3 DNA: TGTGCCAGCAGCCGCACTAGCGGGGGGGGGAATGAGCAGTTCTTC; CDR3 protein: CASSRTSGGGNEQFF
D gene: TRBD1; J gene: TRBJ1-4; clone size: NA; V gene: TRBV12-3/TRBV12-4; CDR3 DNA: TGTGCCAGCGGGGACAGGATATTTGGAAAACTGTTTTTT; CDR3 protein: CASGDRIFGKLFF
D gene: NA; J gene: TRBJ1-2; clone size: NA; V gene: TRBV5-1; CDR3 DNA: TGCGCCAGCAGCTTGGAGACAGCCTGGGGCTACACCTTC; CDR3 protein: CASSLETAWGYTF
D gene: NA; J gene: TRBJ2-5; clone size: NA; V gene: TRBV10-3; CDR3 DNA: TGTGCCACCGGACAAGGGGGTCAAGAGACCCAGTACTTC; CDR3 protein: CATGQGGQETQYF
D gene: NA; J gene: TRBJ1-2; clone size: NA; V gene: TRBV6-5; CDR3 DNA: TGTGCCAGCTGTTTTCTTGGGGGGGCGAACTATGGCTACACCTTC; CDR3 protein: CASCFLGGANYGYTF
D gene: TRBD1; J gene: TRBJ1-2; clone size: NA; V gene: TRBV18; CDR3 DNA: TGTGCCAGCTCACCCCAGGGGGTGAGAGGTGGCTACACCTTC; CDR3 protein: CASSPQGVRGGYTF
D gene: TRBD1; J gene: TRBJ1-2; clone size: once; V gene: TRBV6-1; CDR3 DNA: TGTGCCAGCAGTGAAATCCGGGACAGGGGCGGGGGCTACACCTTC; CDR3 protein: CASSEIRDRGGGYTF
D gene: NA; J gene: TRBJ2-5; clone size: NA; V gene: TRBV6-1; CDR3 DNA: TGTGCCAGCAGTGAACGAGGGTTTGAGGTAGAGACCCAGTACTTC; CDR3 protein: CASSERGFEVETQYF